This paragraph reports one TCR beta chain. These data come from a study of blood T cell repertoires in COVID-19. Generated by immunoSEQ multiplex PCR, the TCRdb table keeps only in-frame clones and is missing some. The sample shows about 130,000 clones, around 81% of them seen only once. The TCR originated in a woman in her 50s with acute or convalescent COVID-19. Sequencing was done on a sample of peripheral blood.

DNA of the CDR3: TGTGCCAGCAGCCAAGATCTCGGTAAAGGGGATGGCTACACCTTC. Translated, it gives CASSQDLGKGDGYTF. The rearrangement joins TRBV4-2 to TRBJ1-2; perhaps TRBD1 as D (5 bases). Germline values: CDR1 LGHNA, CDR2 YNFKEQ. Trimming stripped 0 bases from V and 6 bases from J, with 14 bases between. The CDR3 is 15 residues long.